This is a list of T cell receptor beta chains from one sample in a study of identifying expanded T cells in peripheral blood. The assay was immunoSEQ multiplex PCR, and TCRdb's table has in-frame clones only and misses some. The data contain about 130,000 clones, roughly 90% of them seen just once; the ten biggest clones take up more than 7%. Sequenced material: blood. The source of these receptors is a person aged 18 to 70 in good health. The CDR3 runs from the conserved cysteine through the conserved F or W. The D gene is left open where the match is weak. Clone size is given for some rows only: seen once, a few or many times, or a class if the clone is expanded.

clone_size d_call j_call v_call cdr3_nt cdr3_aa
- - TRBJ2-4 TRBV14 TGTGCCAGCAGCCAAGGAGGGGTCACCCGTATAGCCAAAAACATTCAGTACTTC CASSQGGVTRIAKNIQYF
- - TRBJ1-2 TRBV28 TGTGCCAGCTGCTTAGACGGCAGCTATGGCTACACCTTC CASCLDGSYGYTF
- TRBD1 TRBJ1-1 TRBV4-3 TGCGCCAGCAGCCAGAATACAGGGGGCGCAACTGAAGCTTTCTTT CASSQNTGGATEAFF
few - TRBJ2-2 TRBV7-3 TGTGCCAGCAGCCGCTCCGGGGAGCTGTTTTTT CASSRSGELFF
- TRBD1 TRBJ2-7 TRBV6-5 TGTGCCAGCAGCAAAGACAGGGCGACGTCCTACGAGCAGTACTTC CASSKDRATSYEQYF
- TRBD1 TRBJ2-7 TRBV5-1 TGCGCCAGCAGCTCGGACAGGTTCTCCTACGAGCAGTACTTC CASSSDRFSYEQYF
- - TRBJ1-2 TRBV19 TGTGCCAGTAGTGTAACGGCCGGGACAAGACAAGGATATGGCTACACCTTC CASSVTAGTRQGYGYTF
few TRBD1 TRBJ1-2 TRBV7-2 TGTGCCAGCAGCCGCCGACAGGGGGGCTATGGCTACACCTTC CASSRRQGGYGYTF
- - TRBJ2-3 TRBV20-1 TGCAGCCGGGAGACTCAAGATACGCAGTATTTT CSRETQDTQYF
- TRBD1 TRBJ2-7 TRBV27 TGTGCCAGCAGTTTACGGGACAGGGACGAGCAGTACTTC CASSLRDRDEQYF
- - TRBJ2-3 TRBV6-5 TGTGCCACCACAGGGTACACAGATACGCAGTATTTT CATTGYTDTQYF
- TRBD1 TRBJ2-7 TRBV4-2 TGTGCCAGCAGCCAAGAGCCGGGACAGGGGATTCACGAGCAGTACTTC CASSQEPGQGIHEQYF
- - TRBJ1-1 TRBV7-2 TGTGCCAGCAGCTTAGAACAGGGCGTTACTGAAGCTTTCTTT CASSLEQGVTEAFF
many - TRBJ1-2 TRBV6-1 TGTGCCAGCACCCCGGGGGGGGGCGGCTATGGCTACACCTTC CASTPGGGGYGYTF
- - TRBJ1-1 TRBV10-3 TGTGCCATCAGTGTGATGTCAGGGGCTGAAGCTTTCTTT CAISVMSGAEAFF
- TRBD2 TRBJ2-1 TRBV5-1 TGCGCCAGCAGCTTGGGGGGGACTAGCGACCACAATGAGCAGTTCTTC CASSLGGTSDHNEQFF
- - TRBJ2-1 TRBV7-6 TGTGCCAGCAGCCTATCAGTGGGCAATGAGCAGTTCTTC CASSLSVGNEQFF
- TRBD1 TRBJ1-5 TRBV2 TGTGCCAGCAGTCGCACAGGGGTTAATCAGCCCCAGCATTTT CASSRTGVNQPQHF
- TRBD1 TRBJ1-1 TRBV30 TGTGCCTGGAGTGTACAAAGACAGGGGGCAATTTTAGATGTCACTGAAGCTTTCTTT CAWSVQRQGAILDVTEAFF
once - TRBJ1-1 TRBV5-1 TGCGCCAGCAGCTTTAATATAGGGACTGAAGCTTTCTTT CASSFNIGTEAFF
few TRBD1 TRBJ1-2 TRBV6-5 TGTGCCAGCAGTACCGGACAGGCCCATGGCTACACCTTC CASSTGQAHGYTF
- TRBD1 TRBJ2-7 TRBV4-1 TGCGCCAGCAGCCCCGGACAGGTTCCTAACGAGCAGTACTTC CASSPGQVPNEQYF
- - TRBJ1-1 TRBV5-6 TGTGCCAGCAGCGCCGACCGGCTTGGGGCCACTGAAGCTTTCTTT CASSADRLGATEAFF
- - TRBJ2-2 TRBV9 TGTGCCAGCAGCCCTGAAGGGGTGGTGGAGCTGTTTTTT CASSPEGVVELFF
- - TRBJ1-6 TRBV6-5 TGTGCCAGCAGTTACGGTCAGGGGCAGAATTCACCCCTCCACTTT CASSYGQGQNSPLHF
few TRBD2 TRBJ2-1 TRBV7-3 TGTGCCAGCAGCTCCAGGGAGGGCGGAGACAATGAGCAGTTCTTC CASSSREGGDNEQFF
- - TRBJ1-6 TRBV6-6 TGTGCATCGACTCGTAGGGGTTCACCCCTCCACTTT CASTRRGSPLHF
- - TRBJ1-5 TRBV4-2 TGTGCCAGCAGCCAAGTCCGGGGAAACAATCAGCCCCAGCATTTT CASSQVRGNNQPQHF
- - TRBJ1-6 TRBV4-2 TGTGCCAGCAGCCAAGAGTCTGTACGGAATTCACCCCTCCACTTT CASSQESVRNSPLHF
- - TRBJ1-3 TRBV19 TGTGCCAGTAGTAGGGGGTTGGCTGGAAACACCATATATTTT CASSRGLAGNTIYF